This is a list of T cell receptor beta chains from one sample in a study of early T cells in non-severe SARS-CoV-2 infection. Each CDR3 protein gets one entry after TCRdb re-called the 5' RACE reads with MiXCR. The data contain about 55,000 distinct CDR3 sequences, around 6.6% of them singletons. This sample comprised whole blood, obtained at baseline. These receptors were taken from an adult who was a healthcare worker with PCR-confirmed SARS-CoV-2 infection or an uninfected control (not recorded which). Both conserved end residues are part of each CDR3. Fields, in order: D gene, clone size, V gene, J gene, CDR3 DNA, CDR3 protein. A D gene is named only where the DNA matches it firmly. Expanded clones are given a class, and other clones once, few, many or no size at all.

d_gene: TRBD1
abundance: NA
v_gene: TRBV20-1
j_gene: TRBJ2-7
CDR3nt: TGCAGTGCCAGTGGACAGGGCCTATCCGAGGAGCAGTACTTC
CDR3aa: CSASGQGLSEEQYF

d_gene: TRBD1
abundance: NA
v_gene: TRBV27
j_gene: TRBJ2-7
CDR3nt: TGTGCCAGCAGTTCCGACCTACCGGGACAGGGGTACGAGCAGTACTTT
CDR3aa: CASSSDLPGQGYEQYF

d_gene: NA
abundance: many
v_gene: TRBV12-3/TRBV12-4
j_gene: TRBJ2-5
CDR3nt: TGTGCCAGCAGTTGGTACGACCAAGAGACCCAGTACTTC
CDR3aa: CASSWYDQETQYF

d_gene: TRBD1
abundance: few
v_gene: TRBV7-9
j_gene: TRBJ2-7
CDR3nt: TGTGCCAGCAGCCCCCGGCGGGGCAGGGGGCTCTATTACGAGCAGTACTTC
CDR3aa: CASSPRRGRGLYYEQYF

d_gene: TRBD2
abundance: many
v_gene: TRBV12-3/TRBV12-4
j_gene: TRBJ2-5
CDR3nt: TGTGCCAGCAGTTTAATGGCTAGCGGGGGTGCGACCCAGTACTTC
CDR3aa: CASSLMASGGATQYF

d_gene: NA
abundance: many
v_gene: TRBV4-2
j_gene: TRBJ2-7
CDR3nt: TGTGCCAGCAGCCAAGCGGAGGAGCAGTACTTC
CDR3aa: CASSQAEEQYF

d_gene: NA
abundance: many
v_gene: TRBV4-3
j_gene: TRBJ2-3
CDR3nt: TGCGCCAGCAGCCGACAGGAATTTGGCGATACGCAGTATTTT
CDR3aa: CASSRQEFGDTQYF

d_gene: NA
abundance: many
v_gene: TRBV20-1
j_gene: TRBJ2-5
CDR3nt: TGCAGTGCCCTAAGGAGCCAAGAGACCCAGTACTTC
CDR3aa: CSALRSQETQYF

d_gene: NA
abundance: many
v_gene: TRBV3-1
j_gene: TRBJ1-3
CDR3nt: TGTGCCAGCAGCCAAGGGGACCGCTCTGGAAACACCATATATTTT
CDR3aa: CASSQGDRSGNTIYF

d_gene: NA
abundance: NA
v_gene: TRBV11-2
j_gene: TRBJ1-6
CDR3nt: TGTGCCAGCAGCTTAGCAGGGCCCCTCCACTTT
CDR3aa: CASSLAGPLHF

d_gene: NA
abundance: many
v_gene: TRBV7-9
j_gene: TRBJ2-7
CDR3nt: TGTGCCAGCAGCTCCCCAACGGGAGACTACGAGCAGTACTTC
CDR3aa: CASSSPTGDYEQYF

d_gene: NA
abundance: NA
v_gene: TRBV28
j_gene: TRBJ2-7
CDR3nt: TGTGCCAGCAGTTTAGGCGGCCAGGAGATCTACGAGCAGTACTTC
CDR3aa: CASSLGGQEIYEQYF

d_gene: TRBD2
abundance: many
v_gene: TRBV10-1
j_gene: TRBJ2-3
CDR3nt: TGCGCCAGCAGTGTCATGTTAGCGGGGGGCCGACACAGGGATACGCAGTATTTT
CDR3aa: CASSVMLAGGRHRDTQYF

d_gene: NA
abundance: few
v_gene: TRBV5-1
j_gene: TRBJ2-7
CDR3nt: TGCGCCAGCAGCAACTTTCTGGAAGGGTCCTACGAGCAGTACTTC
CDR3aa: CASSNFLEGSYEQYF

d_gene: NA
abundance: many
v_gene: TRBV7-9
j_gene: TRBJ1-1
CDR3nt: TGTGCCAGCAGCTTAGACACGAACACTGAAGCTTTCTTT
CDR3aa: CASSLDTNTEAFF

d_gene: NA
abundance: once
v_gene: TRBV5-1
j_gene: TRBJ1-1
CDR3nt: TGCGCCAGCAGTGGGGCTGGTATTGAAGCTTTCTTT
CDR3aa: CASSGAGIEAFF

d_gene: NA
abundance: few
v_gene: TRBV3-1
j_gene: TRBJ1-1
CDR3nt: TGTGCCAGCAGCCAGGAAGGGGTAACTGAAGCTTTCTTT
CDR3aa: CASSQEGVTEAFF

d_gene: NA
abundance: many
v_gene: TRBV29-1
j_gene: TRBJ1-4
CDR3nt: TGCAGCGTTGTGGAATCAGCTAATGAAAAACTGTTTTTT
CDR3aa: CSVVESANEKLFF

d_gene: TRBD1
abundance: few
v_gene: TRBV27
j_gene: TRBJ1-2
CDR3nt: TGTGCCAGCAGTCCGATCGGGACAGGGCGCGCCTATGGCTACACCTTC
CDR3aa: CASSPIGTGRAYGYTF

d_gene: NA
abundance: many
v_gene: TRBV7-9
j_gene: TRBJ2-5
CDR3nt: TGTGCCAGCATTGTCGGAGTAGCCGAGACCCAGTACTTC
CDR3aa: CASIVGVAETQYF

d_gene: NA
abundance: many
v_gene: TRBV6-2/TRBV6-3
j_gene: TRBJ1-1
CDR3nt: TGTGCCAGCAGTTACCGAGGATCGGGGAACACTGAAGCTTTCTTT
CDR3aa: CASSYRGSGNTEAFF

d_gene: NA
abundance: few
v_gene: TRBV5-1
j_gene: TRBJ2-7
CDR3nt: TGCGCCAGCAGCGCGGACATCGATGGGGGCTCCTACGAGCAGTACTTC
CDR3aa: CASSADIDGGSYEQYF

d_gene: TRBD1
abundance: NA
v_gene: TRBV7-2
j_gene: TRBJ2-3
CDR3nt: TGTGCCAGCAGCTACCTCCCGGGACAGACTTCCACAGATACGCAGTATTTT
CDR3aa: CASSYLPGQTSTDTQYF

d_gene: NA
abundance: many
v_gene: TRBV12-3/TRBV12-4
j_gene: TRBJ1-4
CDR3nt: TGTGCCAGCAGTCCGTCAGGGGCGAGGGTAAATGAAAAACTGTTTTTT
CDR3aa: CASSPSGARVNEKLFF

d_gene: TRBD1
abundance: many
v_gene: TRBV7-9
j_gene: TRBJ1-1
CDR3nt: TGTGCCAGCAGCTTGGCCGGACAGGGGGAGAGGAGGACTGAAGCTTTCTTT
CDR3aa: CASSLAGQGERRTEAFF

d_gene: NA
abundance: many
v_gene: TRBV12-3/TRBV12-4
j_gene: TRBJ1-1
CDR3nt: TGTGCCAGCAGTTTACGGCAGTTGGGGGCTGAAGCTTTCTTT
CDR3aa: CASSLRQLGAEAFF

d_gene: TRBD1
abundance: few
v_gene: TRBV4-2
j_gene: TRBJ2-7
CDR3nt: TGTGCCAGCAGCCAATCCAGACAGGGTCCTGCTATCTACGAGCAGTACTTC
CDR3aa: CASSQSRQGPAIYEQYF

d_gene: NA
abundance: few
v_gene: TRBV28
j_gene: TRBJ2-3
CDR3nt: TGTGCCAGCAGTCAAACCACAGATACGCAGTATTTT
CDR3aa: CASSQTTDTQYF

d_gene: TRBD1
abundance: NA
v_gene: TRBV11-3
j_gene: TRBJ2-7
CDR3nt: TGTGCCAGCAGTTTGGACAGGGGCGAGCAGTACTTC
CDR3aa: CASSLDRGEQYF

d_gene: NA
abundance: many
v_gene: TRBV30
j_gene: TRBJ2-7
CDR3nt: TGTGCCTGGAGTTTGGCCGGGCCCTACGAGCAGTACTTC
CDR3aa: CAWSLAGPYEQYF

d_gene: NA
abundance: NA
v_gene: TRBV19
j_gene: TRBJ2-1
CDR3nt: TGTGCCAGTAGGGAGGCGGGGGATCAGGGGAATGAGCAGTTCTTC
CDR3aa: CASREAGDQGNEQFF

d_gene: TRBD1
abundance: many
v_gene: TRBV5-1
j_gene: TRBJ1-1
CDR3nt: TGCGCCAGCAGCTTTGCAGGGGGTAGCACTGAAGCTTTCTTT
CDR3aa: CASSFAGGSTEAFF

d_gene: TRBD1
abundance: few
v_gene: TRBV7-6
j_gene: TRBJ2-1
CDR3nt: TGTGCCAGCAGCTCCCCGGGACAGGGGGCGAATGAGCAGTTCTTC
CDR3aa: CASSSPGQGANEQFF

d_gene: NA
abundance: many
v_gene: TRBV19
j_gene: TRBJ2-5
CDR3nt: TGTGCCAGTACCCACTCCAGGGATAAAGAGACCCAGTACTTC
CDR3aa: CASTHSRDKETQYF

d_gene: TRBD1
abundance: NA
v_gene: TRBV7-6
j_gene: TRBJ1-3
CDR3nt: TGTGCCAGCAGCTTAGAGGGACAGGGGAGCACCATATATTTT
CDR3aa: CASSLEGQGSTIYF

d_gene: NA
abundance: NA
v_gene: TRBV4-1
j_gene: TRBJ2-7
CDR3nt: TGCGCCAGCAGCCAAGAAGGGGGAATGCCTACGAAGCAGTACTTC
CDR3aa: CASSQEGGMPTKQYF

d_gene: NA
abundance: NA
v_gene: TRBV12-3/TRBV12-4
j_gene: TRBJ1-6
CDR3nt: TGTGCCAGCAGTTTGGGGGGATCACCCCTCCACTTT
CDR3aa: CASSLGGSPLHF

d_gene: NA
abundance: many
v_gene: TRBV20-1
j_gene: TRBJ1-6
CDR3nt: TGCAGTGCCATCCGCCCAGACTCACCCCTCCACTTT
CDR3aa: CSAIRPDSPLHF

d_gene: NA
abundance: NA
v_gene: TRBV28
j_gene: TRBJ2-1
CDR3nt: TGTGCCAGCAGTTCTTCCGAGCCGGGGGTGGGTCGAGGTGAGCAGTTCTTC
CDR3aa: CASSSSEPGVGRGEQFF

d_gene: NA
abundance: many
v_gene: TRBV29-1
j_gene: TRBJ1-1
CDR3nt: TGCAGCGTGACGACGGGGGCGGCGGACACTGAAGCTTTCTTT
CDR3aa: CSVTTGAADTEAFF

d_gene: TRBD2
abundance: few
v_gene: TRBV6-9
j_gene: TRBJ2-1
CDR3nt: TGTGCCAGCCGCCACCCCCGGCTAGCGGGGGCCAACAATGAGCAGTTCTTC
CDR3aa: CASRHPRLAGANNEQFF

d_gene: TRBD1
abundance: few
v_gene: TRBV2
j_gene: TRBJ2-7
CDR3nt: TGTGCCAGCAGGGAGACAGGGAGCTCCTACGAGCAGTACTTC
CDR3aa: CASRETGSSYEQYF

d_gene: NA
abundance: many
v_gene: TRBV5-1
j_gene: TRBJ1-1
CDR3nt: TGCGCCAGCAGCTTGGCCGCGGACACTGAAGCTTTCTTT
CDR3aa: CASSLAADTEAFF

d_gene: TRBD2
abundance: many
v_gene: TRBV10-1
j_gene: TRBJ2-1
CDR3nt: TGCGCCAGCAGTGAGGCTAGCGGGGGATTGGATGAGCAGTTCTTC
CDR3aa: CASSEASGGLDEQFF

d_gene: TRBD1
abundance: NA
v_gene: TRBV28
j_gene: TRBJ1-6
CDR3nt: TGTGCCAGCAGTCGCCAGGGGGGCAATTCACCCCTCCACTTT
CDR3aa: CASSRQGGNSPLHF

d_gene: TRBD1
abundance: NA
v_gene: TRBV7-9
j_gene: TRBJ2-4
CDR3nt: TGTGCCAGCAGCCCATACGGGACAGCCAGAACCGGAGCCAAAAACATTCAGTACTTC
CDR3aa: CASSPYGTARTGAKNIQYF

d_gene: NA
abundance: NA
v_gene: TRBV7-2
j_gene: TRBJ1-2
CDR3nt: TGTGCCAGCACCCCCTACGTGATCCATGGCTACACCTTC
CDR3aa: CASTPYVIHGYTF

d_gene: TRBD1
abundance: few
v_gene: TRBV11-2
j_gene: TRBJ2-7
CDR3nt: TGTGCCAGCAGCTTAGGACTACACAGGGGTAACTACGAGCAGTACTTC
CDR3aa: CASSLGLHRGNYEQYF

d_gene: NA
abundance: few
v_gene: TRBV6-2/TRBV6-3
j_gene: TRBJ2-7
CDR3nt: TGTGCCAGCAGTTCATCCAGGTCGGGATTCTCCTACGAGCAGTACTTC
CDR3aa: CASSSSRSGFSYEQYF

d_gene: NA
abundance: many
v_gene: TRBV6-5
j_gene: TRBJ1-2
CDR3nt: TGTGCCAGCAGGCCCCCGGGCCGAACTAAGGGGGGCTACACCTTC
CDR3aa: CASRPPGRTKGGYTF

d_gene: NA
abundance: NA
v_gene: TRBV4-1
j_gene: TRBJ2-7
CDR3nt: TGCGCCAGCAGCCAAGATACCGGGACCTTCTACTACGAGCAGTACTTC
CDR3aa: CASSQDTGTFYYEQYF

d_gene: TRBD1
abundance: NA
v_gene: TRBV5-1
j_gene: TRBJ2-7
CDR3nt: TGCGCCAGCATATTTGGACAGGGAGGCCACGAGCAGTACTTC
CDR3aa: CASIFGQGGHEQYF

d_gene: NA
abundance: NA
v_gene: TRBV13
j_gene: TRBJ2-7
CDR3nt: TGTGCCAGCGCGGGGACCTCCTACGAGCAGTACTTC
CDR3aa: CASAGTSYEQYF

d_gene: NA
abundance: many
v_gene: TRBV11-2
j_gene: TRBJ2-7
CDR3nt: TGTGCCAGCAGCTGGCTGGGCGCGGGATCGGGTTACGAGCAGTACTTC
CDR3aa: CASSWLGAGSGYEQYF

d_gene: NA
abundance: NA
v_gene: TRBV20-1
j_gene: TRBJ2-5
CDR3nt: TGCAGTGCTAGAGTTGGAGCATTGGAGACCCAGTACTTC
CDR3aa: CSARVGALETQYF

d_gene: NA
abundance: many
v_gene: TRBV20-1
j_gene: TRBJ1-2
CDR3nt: TGCAGTGCTAGAACACCCACCTCGAGTGGCTACACCTTC
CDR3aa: CSARTPTSSGYTF